Each of the 8 T cell receptor beta chains below was sequenced from the same sample in a study of T cell clones after liver transplantation. Clones were sequenced by immunoSEQ multiplex PCR, and TCRdb holds only the in-frame ones, with some missing. Of 80,000 or so clones listed, about 84% are singletons. The material was CD4+ T cells from blood, obtained just over 45 months after liver transplant. The receptors here all came from a human patient who received a liver transplant. Some T cells may arise from the graft donor.

The chain joins TRBV9 to TRBJ1-1; the D gene is possibly TRBD1 (5 bases). This CDR3 region has 14 residues. Germline CDR1 SGDLS, CDR2 YYNGEE. Between the trimmed V and J ends, which lost 2 bases and 1 base, there was a span of 9 bases. CDR3 nucleotides: TGTGCCAGCAGCGTGGGGGTGTGGAACACTGAAGCTTTCTTT. This codes for CASSVGVWNTEAFF.

This chain joins TRBV6-1 and TRBJ2-3; the D gene is possibly TRBD2 (5 bases). Trimming stripped 0 bases from V and 1 base from J, with 8 bases between. CDR1 MNHNS and CDR2 SASEGT come from the germline V gene. This CDR3 region has 15 residues. The CDR3 DNA is TGTGCCAGCAGTGAAGCGTATAGCGGCACAGATACGCAGTATTTT. The encoded protein is CASSEAYSGTDTQYF.

The chain recombines TRBV5-5 with TRBJ2-1; no clear D gene. The CDR3 has 13 amino acids. Germline V gene sequence: CDR1 SGHKS, CDR2 YYEKEE (reference sequence). The V end was cut by 3 bases, the J end by 4 bases, with 8 bases between. The CDR3, as DNA: TGTGCCAGCAGCTCACGTAAGTACAATGAGCAGTTCTTC. Amino acids: CASSSRKYNEQFF.

The gene calls are TRBV5-4 and TRBJ2-1; a weak D match, TRBD1 (5 bases). V was shortened by 2 bases and J by 2 bases, with 14 bases between the two germline ends. Germline V gene lookup returns CDR1 SGHNT and CDR2 YYREEE (reference sequence). The CDR3 extends over 16 amino acids. DNA for the CDR3: TGTGCCAGCAGCTTATCCAGGGATACAGCCTACAATGAGCAGTTCTTC. This sequence encodes CASSLSRDTAYNEQFF.

The rearrangement uses TRBV11-2 and TRBJ1-1; TRBD1 might be the D (5 bases). V lost 4 bases, J lost 1 base, and 7 bases lay in between. From germline, CDR1 is SGHAT and CDR2 FQNNGV. The length of the CDR3 is 13 residues. The CDR3 sequence: CASSSDRNTEAFF. In DNA, the CDR3 is TGTGCCAGCAGCTCCGACAGGAACACTGAAGCTTTCTTT.

A remark on this clone: A much more abundant neighbour one base away suggests this may be a read error. The same CDR3 can be traced to other DNA sequences in this sample. This rearrangement joins TRBV9 to TRBJ2-5, with D unclear. The germline gives CDR1 SGDLS, CDR2 YYNGEE. Between the trimmed V and J ends, which lost 0 bases and 4 bases, there was a span of 4 bases. The CDR3 spans 12 residues. CDR3 nucleotides: TGTGCCAGCAGCGTAGGTGGAGAGACCCAGTACTTC. This sequence encodes CASSVGGETQYF.

In DNA, the CDR3 is TGTGCCAGCAGCTTGGGACTAGCGGGAGGCCGAGATACGCAGTATTTT. Protein product: CASSLGLAGGRDTQYF. This chain joins TRBV7-8 and TRBJ2-3, with TRBD2 matching over 15 bases. The CDR3 length is 16 residues. Germline lookup yields CDR1 SGHVS and CDR2 FQNEAQ. V dropped 3 bases and J dropped 5; count of bases not matched to a gene: 3.

This rearrangement joins TRBV14 to TRBJ2-3; D ambiguous. Germline CDR1 is SGHDN and CDR2 is FVKESK. The V gene lost 4 bases and the J gene lost 0 bases, with 8 bases spanning the gap. The CDR3 sequence is 14 residues long. CDR3 sequence reads: CASSLWRSTDTQYF. The CDR3 DNA is TGTGCCAGCAGCCTCTGGCGGAGCACAGATACGCAGTATTTT.